The next 17 T cell receptor beta chains were all read from a single sample in a study of cytomegalovirus exposure and HLA in healthy donors (dated by TCRdb to the late 2010s). Library creation used the immunoSEQ multiplex PCR assay. The multiplex PCR relied on a mix of 60 forward primers for TCR Vbeta segments and 13 reverse primers for TCR Jbeta segments. TCRdb re-hosts the immuneACCESS table, in-frame sequences only. Its copies lack some clones; in the studies checked, an unresolved V gene accounts for under half of them, and the cause for the rest is not known. The sample contains about 120,000 clones, around 70% of them found a single time. The top ten hold roughly 8.2% of the sample. Sequencing input: PBMCs. These receptors were collected from a woman aged 40-49 years in good health and CMV-seropositive.

As regards this clone: At the DNA level, this CDR3 is encoded by other sequences in the same sample as well. This sequence joins TRBV6-5 and TRBJ1-1, with 9 bases matching TRBD1. CDR1 is MNHEY, CDR2 SVGAGI, per germline. This CDR3 spans 13 amino acids. V shed 0 bases and J 7 bases; nucleotides not matched to a gene: 0. The CDR3, as DNA: TGTGCCAGCAGTTACTCGGGACAGGGTGAAGCTTTCTTT. Translated, it gives CASSYSGQGEAFF.

The chain uses TRBV29-1 and TRBJ2-3; D remains ambiguous. The length of the CDR3 is 13 residues. Deletions cut 6 bases from V and 1 base from J, with 11 bases between. The germline CDR1 and CDR2 sequences are SQVTM and ANQGSEA. In nucleotides, the CDR3 is TGCAGCGTGAGCGACGGAGGCACAGATACGCAGTATTTT. Translation gives CSVSDGGTDTQYF.

The rearrangement uses TRBV5-1 and TRBJ2-7; 9 bases map to TRBD1. Germline-derived CDR1 and CDR2 are SGHRS and YFSETQ. The CDR3 is made up of 14 amino acids. V lost 3 bases, J lost 3 bases, and 4 bases stayed unmatched. CDR3 residues: CASSWGQGLYEQYF. DNA for the CDR3: TGCGCCAGCAGCTGGGGACAGGGTCTCTACGAGCAGTACTTC.

The V call is TRBV6-5, the J call TRBJ1-1; TRBD1 is a possible D gene (6 bases). V shed 0 bases and J shed 10 bases, with 18 bases lying between them. CDR3 length: 15 residues. Germline V gene data show CDR1 as MNHEY and CDR2 as SVGAGI. The CDR3, as DNA: TGTGCCAGCAGTTACTCTACCACAGGGAACCGAGGAGCTTTCTTT. Translated: CASSYSTTGNRGAFF.

J is TRBJ2-2 and V is TRBV7-9; 9 positions match TRBD1. There are 15 residues in the CDR3. Germline lookup yields CDR1 SEHNR and CDR2 FQNEAQ (reference sequence). The J segment lost 3 bases and the V segment lost 5 bases, leaving 4 bases of the junction unmatched. CDR3 protein: CASSKRTGDTGELFF. CDR3 DNA: TGTGCCAGCAGCAAACGGACAGGGGACACCGGGGAGCTGTTTTTT.

This chain joins TRBV19 and TRBJ1-4; 10 nucleotides align to TRBD1. This CDR3 is 14 amino acids long. Germline loops: CDR1 LNHDA, CDR2 SQIVND (reference sequence). J lost 6 bases, V lost 6 bases, and 4 bases had no gene match. The CDR3 DNA follows: TGTGCCAGTAGAGGGGACAGGGGATATGAAAAACTGTTTTTT. Its translation is CASRGDRGYEKLFF. The full variable domain, with the rest looked up from reference TRBV19 and TRBJ1-4, is DGGITQSPKYLFRKEGQNVTLSCEQNLNHDAMYWYRQDPGQGLRLIYYSQIVNDFQKGDIAEGYSVSREKKESFPLTVTSAQKNPTAFYLCASRGDRGYEKLFFGSGTQLSVL.

V gene TRBV6-5 combines with J gene TRBJ1-1, with D unclear. This CDR3 region has 14 residues. Germline CDR1 MNHEY, CDR2 SVGAGI. V lost 2 bases, J lost 4 bases, and 11 bases lay in between. The CDR3 loop reads CASSYGREGTEAFF. As DNA, the CDR3 is TGTGCCAGCAGTTACGGTAGGGAGGGCACTGAAGCTTTCTTT.

This sequence joins TRBV2 and TRBJ1-2, with D possibly matching TRBD1 (5 bases). Trimming left V 4 bases short and J 2 bases short, with 11 bases between. The CDR3 has 14 residues. Germline-derived CDR1 and CDR2 are SNHLY and FYNNEI. CDR3 sequence (DNA): TGTGCCAGCAGTGTGATCGGGGGGAACTATGGCTACACCTTC. It encodes CASSVIGGNYGYTF.

The chain recombines TRBV4-2 with TRBJ2-7, with TRBD2 matching 9 bases. The junction had 6 bases not matched to a gene; V was cut back by 4 bases and J by 2 bases. This CDR3 contains 15 residues. The germline V gene has CDR1 LGHNA and CDR2 YNFKEQ. In nucleotides, the CDR3 is TGTGCCAGCAGCCTGGAGCGGGGGGCAACCTACGAGCAGTACTTC. It is translated as CASSLERGATYEQYF.

This rearrangement joins TRBV7-9 to TRBJ2-5; a possible D gene is TRBD1 (6 bases). Looked up from germline, CDR1 is SEHNR and CDR2 is FQNEAQ (reference sequence). The V end was cut by 3 bases, the J end by 5 bases, with 19 bases between. There are 16 residues in the CDR3. This chain's CDR3 is CASSFLLTGLEETQYF. CDR3 nucleotides: TGTGCCAGCAGCTTTCTACTTACAGGGCTGGAGGAGACCCAGTACTTC. The full variable domain, its missing parts supplied by reference TRBV7-9 and TRBJ2-5, is DTGVSQNPRHKITKRGQNVTFRCDPISEHNRLYWYRQTLGQGPEFLTYFQNEAQLEKSRLLSDRFSAERPKGSFSTLEIQRTEQGDSAMYLCASSFLLTGLEETQYFGPGTRLLVL.

The chain carries TRBV7-8 and TRBJ2-1; TRBD2 aligns across 10 bases. The CDR3 runs 16 residues. V lost 3 bases to trimming and J lost 8 bases; unmatched junction nucleotides: 10. Germline CDR1 reads SGHVS; CDR2 reads FQNEAQ. The CDR3 region is CASSLPNSGGNDEQFF. The CDR3 coding sequence is TGTGCCAGCAGCTTGCCGAATAGCGGGGGGAACGATGAGCAGTTCTTC.

The chain combines TRBV2 with TRBJ2-4; TRBD1 matches 7 bases. CDR3 length: 19 residues. Germline CDR1 and CDR2: SNHLY and FYNNEI. V lost 1 base and J lost 0; bases outside the gene matches: 12. CDR3 in DNA: TGTGCCAGCAGTGAAGTTTGGGCAGGGGGTATCTTAGCCAAAAACATTCAGTACTTC. Translated: CASSEVWAGGILAKNIQYF.

The sample holds a few counts of this clone. V gene TRBV6-6 combines with J gene TRBJ1-6, with 7 positions matching TRBD1. The V gene end was trimmed by 6 bases and the J gene end by 9 bases; junction bases not matched to a gene: 11. In germline, CDR1 is MNHNY, CDR2 SVGAGI (reference sequence). This CDR3 has 15 amino acids. CDR3 DNA: TGTGCCAGCAGGACTCCCGGGACAGAGGGTTCACCCCTCCACTTT. Amino acids: CASRTPGTEGSPLHF.

The chain links TRBV6-6 to TRBJ2-7; the match to TRBD2 covers 8 bases. Germline loops: CDR1 MNHNY, CDR2 SVGAGI (reference sequence). V shed 7 bases and J 2 bases; nucleotides not matched to a gene: 4. The CDR3 spans 13 residues. CDR3 loop: CASTGGGTYEQYF. CDR3 DNA: TGTGCCAGCACCGGGGGGGGTACCTACGAGCAGTACTTC.

The chain recombines TRBV6-6 with TRBJ1-2, with 10 bases fitting TRBD1. Per the germline V gene, CDR1 is MNHNY and CDR2 is SVGAGI (reference sequence). CDR3 length: 14 amino acids. V was clipped by 5 bases and J by 5 bases; unmatched bases: 5. The CDR3 DNA is TGTGCCAGCAGTGACCCGGGACAGGGGTATGGCTACACCTTC. The encoded protein is CASSDPGQGYGYTF.

In nucleotides, the CDR3 is TGTGCCAGCTCACCCCAGGGTAACTCCTACGAGCAGTACTTC. Its protein product is CASSPQGNSYEQYF. This chain uses TRBV18 with TRBJ2-7, with a tentative D call TRBD1 (5 bases). CDR1 is KGHSH and CDR2 is LQKENI in the germline V gene. The CDR3 totals 14 residues. Trimming shortened V by 3 bases and J by 0 bases, and 9 bases separated the two germline ends.

The chain combines TRBV7-9 with TRBJ2-2; D call uncertain. The ends were cut back, 3 bases at V and 1 base at J, with 6 bases in the middle. This CDR3 region has 14 residues. Germline assignment: CDR1 SEHNR and CDR2 FQNEAQ (reference sequence). The CDR3 DNA reads as TGTGCCAGCAGCTTGACGGGGAACACCGGGGAGCTGTTTTTT. Translated, it gives CASSLTGNTGELFF.